This TCR beta chain appears in the sequencing data of a study of blood T cell repertoires in COVID-19. Background on the study: Spain, Italy and the United States supplied samples that represented acute and convalescent COVID-19. Nucleic acid was either cDNA or gDNA, and it came from T cells, B-cell-depleted T cells, or PBMCs.

In the original processing: Counts of nucleated cells, estimated from reference gene primer amplification, were obtained. TCRdb's table, derived via immunoSEQ multiplex PCR, lists solely in-frame clones and lacks some. V, J and clone size derive from that table, while D and trimming were established from the DNA sequence. The sample includes 200,000 to 250,000 clones, roughly 80% of them seen just once. The CDR3 runs 13 residues. Germline loops: CDR1 SGHTA, CDR2 FQGNSA. V was trimmed by 4 bases and J by 9 bases, leaving 15 bases between them. The V and J genes are TRBV7-2 and TRBJ2-5, with TRBD2 as a possible D gene (6 bases). The receptor's source is a woman aged 55-70 years who had recovered from COVID-19. Specimen: peripheral blood. The CDR3 DNA reads TGTGCCAGCAGCTCCGCCCCAGGGAGGCCCCAGTACTTC. It yields the protein CASSSAPGRPQYF.